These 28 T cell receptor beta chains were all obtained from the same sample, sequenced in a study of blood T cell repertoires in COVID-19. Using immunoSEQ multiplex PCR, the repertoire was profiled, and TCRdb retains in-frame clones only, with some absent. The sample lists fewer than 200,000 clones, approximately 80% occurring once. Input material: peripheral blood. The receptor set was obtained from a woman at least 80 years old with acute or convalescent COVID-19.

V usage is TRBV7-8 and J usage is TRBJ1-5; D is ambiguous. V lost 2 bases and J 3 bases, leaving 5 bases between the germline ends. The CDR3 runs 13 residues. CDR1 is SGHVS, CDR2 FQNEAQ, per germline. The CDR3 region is CASSLRANQPQHF. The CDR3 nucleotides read TGTGCCAGCAGCTTAAGAGCCAATCAGCCCCAGCATTTT.

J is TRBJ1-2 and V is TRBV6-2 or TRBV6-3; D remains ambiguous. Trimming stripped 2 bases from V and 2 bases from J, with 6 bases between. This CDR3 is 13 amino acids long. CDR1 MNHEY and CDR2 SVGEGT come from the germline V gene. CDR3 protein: CASSYAGNYGYTF. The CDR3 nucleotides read TGTGCCAGCAGTTACGCGGGGAACTATGGCTACACCTTC.

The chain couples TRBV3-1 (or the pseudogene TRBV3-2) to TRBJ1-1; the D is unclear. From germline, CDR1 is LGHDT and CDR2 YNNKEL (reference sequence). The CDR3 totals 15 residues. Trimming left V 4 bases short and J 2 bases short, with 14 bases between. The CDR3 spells CASSPRWYSNTEAFF. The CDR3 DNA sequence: TGTGCCAGCAGCCCAAGATGGTACAGCAACACTGAAGCTTTCTTT.

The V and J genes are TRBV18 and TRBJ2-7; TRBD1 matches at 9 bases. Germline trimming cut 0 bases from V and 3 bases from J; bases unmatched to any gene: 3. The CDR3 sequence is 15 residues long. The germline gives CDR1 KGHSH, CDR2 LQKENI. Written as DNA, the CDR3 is TGTGCCAGCTCACCACCAGACAGGGGGATCTACGAGCAGTACTTC. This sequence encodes CASSPPDRGIYEQYF.

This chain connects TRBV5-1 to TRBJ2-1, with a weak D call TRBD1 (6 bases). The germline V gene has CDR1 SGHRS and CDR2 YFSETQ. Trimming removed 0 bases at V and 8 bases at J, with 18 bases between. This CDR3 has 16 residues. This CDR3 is CASSLAPDSSYYEQFF. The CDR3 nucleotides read TGCGCCAGCAGCTTGGCCCCGGACAGTTCCTATTATGAGCAGTTCTTC.

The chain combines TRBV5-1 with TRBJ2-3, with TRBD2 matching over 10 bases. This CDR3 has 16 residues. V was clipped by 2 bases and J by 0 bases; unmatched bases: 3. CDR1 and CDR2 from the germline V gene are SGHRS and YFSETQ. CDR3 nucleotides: TGCGCCAGCAGCTTCGGACTAGCGGAAAGCACAGATACGCAGTATTTT. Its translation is CASSFGLAESTDTQYF. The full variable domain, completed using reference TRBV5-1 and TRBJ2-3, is KAGVTQTPRYLIKTRGQQVTLSCSPISGHRSVSWYQQTPGQGLQFLFEYFSETQRNKGNFPGRFSGRQFSNSRSEMNVSTLELGDSALYLCASSFGLAESTDTQYFGPGTRLTVL.

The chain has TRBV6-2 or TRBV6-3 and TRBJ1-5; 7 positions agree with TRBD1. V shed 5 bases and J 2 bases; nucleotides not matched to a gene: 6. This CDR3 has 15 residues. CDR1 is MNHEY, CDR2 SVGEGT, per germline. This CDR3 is CASSPTGSGNQPQHF. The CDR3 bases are TGTGCCAGCAGTCCGACAGGGTCAGGCAATCAGCCCCAGCATTTT.

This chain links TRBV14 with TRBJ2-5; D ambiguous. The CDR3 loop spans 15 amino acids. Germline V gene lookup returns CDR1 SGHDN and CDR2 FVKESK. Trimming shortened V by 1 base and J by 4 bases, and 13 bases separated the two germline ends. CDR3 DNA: TGTGCCAGCAGCCAAGGCAGGCCTCAAAGAGAGACCCAGTACTTC. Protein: CASSQGRPQRETQYF.

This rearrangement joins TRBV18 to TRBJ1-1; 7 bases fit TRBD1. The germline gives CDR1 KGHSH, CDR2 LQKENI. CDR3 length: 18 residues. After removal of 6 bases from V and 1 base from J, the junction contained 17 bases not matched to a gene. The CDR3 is CASSRGQTGYDSNTEAFF. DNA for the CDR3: TGTGCCAGCTCGAGGGGGCAGACAGGGTATGACTCGAACACTGAAGCTTTCTTT.

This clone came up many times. CDR3: CASSYTPSARGEQFF. CDR3 sequence (DNA): TGTGCCAGTAGTTATACCCCCTCGGCAAGAGGTGAGCAGTTCTTC. The rearrangement uses TRBV19 and TRBJ2-1; no reliable D call. Germline loops: CDR1 LNHDA, CDR2 SQIVND (reference sequence). The CDR3 sequence is 15 residues long. V was pared by 5 bases and J by 9 bases, with 20 bases between.

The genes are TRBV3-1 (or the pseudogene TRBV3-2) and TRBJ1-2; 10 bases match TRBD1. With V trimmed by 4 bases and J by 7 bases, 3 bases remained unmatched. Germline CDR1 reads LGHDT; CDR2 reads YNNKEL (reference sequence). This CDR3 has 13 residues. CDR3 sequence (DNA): TGTGCCAGCAGCCGGGGACAGGGGTCTGGCTACACCTTC. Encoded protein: CASSRGQGSGYTF.

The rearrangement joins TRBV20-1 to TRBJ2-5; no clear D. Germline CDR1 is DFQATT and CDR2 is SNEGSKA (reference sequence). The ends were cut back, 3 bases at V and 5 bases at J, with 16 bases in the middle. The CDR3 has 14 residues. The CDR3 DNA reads TGCAGTGCTAGTCTGGTAGCCATTCAGGAGACCCAGTACTTC. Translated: CSASLVAIQETQYF.

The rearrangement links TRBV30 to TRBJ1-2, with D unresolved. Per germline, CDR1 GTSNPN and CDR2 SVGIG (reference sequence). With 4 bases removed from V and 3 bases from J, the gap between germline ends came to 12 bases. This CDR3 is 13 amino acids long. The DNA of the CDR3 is TGTGCCTGGACCCCCCGACTGGACTATGGCTACACCTTC. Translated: CAWTPRLDYGYTF.

The CDR3 sequence: CATTAGDGYGYTF. The DNA of the CDR3 is TGTGCCACCACGGCAGGGGACGGCTATGGCTACACCTTC. The chain joins TRBV24-1 to TRBJ1-2; D might be TRBD1 (6 bases). This CDR3 is 13 amino acids long. With 8 bases removed from V and 4 bases from J, the gap between germline ends came to 13 bases. The germline V gene encodes CDR1 KGHDR and CDR2 SFDVKD.

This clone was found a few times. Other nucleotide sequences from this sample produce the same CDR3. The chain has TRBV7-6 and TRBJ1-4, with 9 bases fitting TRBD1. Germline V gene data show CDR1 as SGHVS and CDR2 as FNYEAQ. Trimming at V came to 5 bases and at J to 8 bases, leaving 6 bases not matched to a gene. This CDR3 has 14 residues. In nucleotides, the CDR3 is TGTGCCAGCAGCCCGGGACAGGGAGGAGAAAAACTGTTTTTT. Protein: CASSPGQGGEKLFF.

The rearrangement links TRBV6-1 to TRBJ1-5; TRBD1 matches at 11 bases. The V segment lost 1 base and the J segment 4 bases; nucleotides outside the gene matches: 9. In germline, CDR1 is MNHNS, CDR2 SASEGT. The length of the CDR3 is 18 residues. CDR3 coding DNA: TGTGCCAGCAGTGAAGGACCGATAGGACAGGGGGCGAATCAGCCCCAGCATTTT. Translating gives CASSEGPIGQGANQPQHF.

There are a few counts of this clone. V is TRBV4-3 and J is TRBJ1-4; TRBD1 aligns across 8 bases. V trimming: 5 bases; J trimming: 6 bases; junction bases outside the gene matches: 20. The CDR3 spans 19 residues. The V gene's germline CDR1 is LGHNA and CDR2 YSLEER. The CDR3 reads CASSKVRFRGLFDDEKLFF. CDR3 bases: TGCGCCAGCAGCAAAGTGAGGTTCAGGGGGCTATTCGATGATGAAAAACTGTTTTTT.

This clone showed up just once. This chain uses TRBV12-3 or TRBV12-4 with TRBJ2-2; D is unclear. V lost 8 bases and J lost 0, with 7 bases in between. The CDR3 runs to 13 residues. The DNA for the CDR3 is TGTGCCAGCCGCTACCCGAACACCGGGGAGCTGTTTTTT. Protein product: CASRYPNTGELFF.

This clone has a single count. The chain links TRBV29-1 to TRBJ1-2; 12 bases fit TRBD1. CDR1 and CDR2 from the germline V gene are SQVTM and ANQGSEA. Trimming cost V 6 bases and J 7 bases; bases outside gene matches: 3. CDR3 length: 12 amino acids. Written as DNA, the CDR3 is TGCAGCGTATCGGGACAGGGGGCTGGCTACACCTTC. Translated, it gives CSVSGQGAGYTF. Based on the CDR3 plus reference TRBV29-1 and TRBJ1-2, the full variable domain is SAVISQKPSRDICQRGTSLTIQCQVDSQVTMMFWYRQQPGQSLTLIATANQGSEATYESGFVIDKFPISRPNLTFSTLTVSNMSPEDSSIYLCSVSGQGAGYTFGSGTRLTVV.

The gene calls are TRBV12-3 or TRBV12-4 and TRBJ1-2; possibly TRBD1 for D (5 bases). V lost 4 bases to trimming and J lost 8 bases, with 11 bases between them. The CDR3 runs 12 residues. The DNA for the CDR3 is TGTGCCAGCAGTTACGGGGGAAAGGGCTACACCTTC. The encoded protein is CASSYGGKGYTF.

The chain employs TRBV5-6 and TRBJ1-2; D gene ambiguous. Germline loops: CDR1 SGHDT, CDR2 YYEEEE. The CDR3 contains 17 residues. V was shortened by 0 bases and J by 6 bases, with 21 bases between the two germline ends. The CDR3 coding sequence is TGTGCCAGCAGCTTGGAGACAAGAAGTTACACCATAGATGGCTACACCTTC. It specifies CASSLETRSYTIDGYTF.

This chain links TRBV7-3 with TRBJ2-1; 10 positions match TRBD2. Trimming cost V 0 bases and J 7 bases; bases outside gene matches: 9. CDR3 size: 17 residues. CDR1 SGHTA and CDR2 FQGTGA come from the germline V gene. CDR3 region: CASSLTHLGLAPNEQFF. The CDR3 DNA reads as TGTGCCAGCAGCTTAACCCATTTGGGACTAGCGCCTAATGAGCAGTTCTTC.

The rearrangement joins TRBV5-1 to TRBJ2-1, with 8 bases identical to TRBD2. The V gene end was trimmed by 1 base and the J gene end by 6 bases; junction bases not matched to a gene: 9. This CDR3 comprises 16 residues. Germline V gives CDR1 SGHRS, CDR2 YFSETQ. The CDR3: CASSLNAQRESNEQFF. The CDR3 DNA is TGCGCCAGCAGCTTGAATGCCCAGCGGGAGAGCAATGAGCAGTTCTTC.

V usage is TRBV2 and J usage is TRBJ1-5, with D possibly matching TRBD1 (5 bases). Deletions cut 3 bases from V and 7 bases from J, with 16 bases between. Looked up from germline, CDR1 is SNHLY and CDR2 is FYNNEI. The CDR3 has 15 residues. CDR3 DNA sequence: TGTGCCAGCAGTGACGATTCGCAGGGAGGGCAGCCCCAGCATTTT. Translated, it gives CASSDDSQGGQPQHF.

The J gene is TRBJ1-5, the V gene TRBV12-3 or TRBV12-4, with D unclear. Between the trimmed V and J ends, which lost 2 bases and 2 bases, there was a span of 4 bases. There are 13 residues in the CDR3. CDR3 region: CASSLTGNQPQHF. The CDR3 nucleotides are TGTGCCAGCAGTTTAACAGGCAATCAGCCCCAGCATTTT.

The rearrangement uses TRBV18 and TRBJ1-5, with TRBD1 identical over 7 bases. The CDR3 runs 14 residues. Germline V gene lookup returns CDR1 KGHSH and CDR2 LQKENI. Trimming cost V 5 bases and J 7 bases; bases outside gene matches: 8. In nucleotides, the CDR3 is TGTGCCAGCTCATCGCAGGGGGGCGGCCAGCCCCAGCATTTT. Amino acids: CASSSQGGGQPQHF.

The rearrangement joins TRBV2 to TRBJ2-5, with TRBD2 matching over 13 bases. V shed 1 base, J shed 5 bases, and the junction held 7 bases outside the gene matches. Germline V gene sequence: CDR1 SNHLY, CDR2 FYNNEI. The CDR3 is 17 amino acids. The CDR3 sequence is CASSEGTSGGRRETQYF. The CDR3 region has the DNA TGTGCCAGCAGTGAAGGGACTAGCGGGGGTAGGAGGGAGACCCAGTACTTC. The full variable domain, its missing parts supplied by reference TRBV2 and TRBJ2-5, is EPEVTQTPSHQVTQMGQEVILRCVPISNHLYFYWYRQILGQKVEFLVSFYNNEISEKSEIFDDQFSVERPDGSNFTLKIRSTKLEDSAMYFCASSEGTSGGRRETQYFGPGTRLLVL.

As DNA, the CDR3 is TGTGCCAGCAGGCCCGGGAGCAATCAGCCCCAGCATTTT. Its translation is CASRPGSNQPQHF. V usage is TRBV5-8 and J usage is TRBJ1-5; no clear D. V dropped 5 bases and J dropped 1 base, with 7 bases sitting between them. Germline V gene lookup returns CDR1 SGHTS and CDR2 YDEGEE. This CDR3 contains 13 residues. Full variable domain (missing parts from reference TRBV5-8 and TRBJ1-5): EAGVTQSPTHLIKTRGQQATLRCSPISGHTSVYWYQQALGLGLQFLLWYDEGEERNRGNFPPRFSGRQFPNYSSELNVNALELEDSALYLCASRPGSNQPQHFGDGTRLSIL.